This is a list of T cell receptor beta chains from one sample in a study of T-cell memory formation after mild COVID-19. Via MiXCR, TCRdb re-called the 5' RACE reads, giving one row per CDR3 protein. The table has about 390,000 distinct CDR3 sequences, roughly 15% seen once; the top ten hold 20% to 25%. The sequencing sample was made of PBMCs or a T cell subset sorted from them (not recorded which). Receptors were obtained from a young man who had mild COVID-19 (a few samples of this study predate the infection). Cell type and time point are not known. Each CDR3 is given with its conserved first and last residue. The order of the fields is D gene, clone size, J gene, V gene, CDR3 DNA, CDR3 protein. D genes are given only for firm matches. The listing skips clone size in some rows; elsewhere it reads once, few, many or a size class.

D gene: -
clone size: few
J gene: TRBJ2-3
V gene: TRBV9
CDR3 DNA: TGTGCCAGCAGCGTAGCGGGGACTACAGATACGCAGTATTTT
CDR3 protein: CASSVAGTTDTQYF

D gene: TRBD1
clone size: many
J gene: TRBJ2-2
V gene: TRBV28
CDR3 DNA: TGTGCCAGCAGTTTGGGACAGGGGGCTTTTGCCGGGGAGCTGTTTTTT
CDR3 protein: CASSLGQGAFAGELFF

D gene: -
clone size: -
J gene: TRBJ1-2
V gene: TRBV25-1
CDR3 DNA: TGTGCCAGCACCACCTTAGGAGGGAGAGGCTACACCTTC
CDR3 protein: CASTTLGGRGYTF

D gene: -
clone size: many
J gene: TRBJ2-3
V gene: TRBV9
CDR3 DNA: TGTGCCAGCAGCGGTGGGCTCCTCACAGATACGCAGTATTTT
CDR3 protein: CASSGGLLTDTQYF

D gene: -
clone size: few
J gene: TRBJ2-3
V gene: TRBV6-2/TRBV6-3
CDR3 DNA: TGTGCCAGCAGTTACTCTGGGCAGACTACGCAGTATTTT
CDR3 protein: CASSYSGQTTQYF

D gene: TRBD1
clone size: many
J gene: TRBJ1-2
V gene: TRBV20-1
CDR3 DNA: TGCAGTGCTAGAGATCTCGGACAGGCGCTGAAAGGTGGCTACACCTTC
CDR3 protein: CSARDLGQALKGGYTF

D gene: -
clone size: few
J gene: TRBJ2-2
V gene: TRBV7-9
CDR3 DNA: TGTGCCAGCAGCTTCCCAGCGACCGGGGAGCTGTTTTTT
CDR3 protein: CASSFPATGELFF

D gene: -
clone size: -
J gene: TRBJ1-5
V gene: TRBV28
CDR3 DNA: TGTGCCAGCAATTTAGAGCCTACCAATCAGCCCCAGCATTTT
CDR3 protein: CASNLEPTNQPQHF

D gene: TRBD2
clone size: -
J gene: TRBJ2-2
V gene: TRBV7-2
CDR3 DNA: TGTGCCAGCAGCCTCACTGGCGGGGGGGCCGGGGAGCTGTTTTTT
CDR3 protein: CASSLTGGGAGELFF

D gene: TRBD1
clone size: -
J gene: TRBJ2-1
V gene: TRBV6-5
CDR3 DNA: TGTGCCAGCAGTACGACAGGGGGCTACAATGAGCAGTTCTTC
CDR3 protein: CASSTTGGYNEQFF

D gene: TRBD2
clone size: few
J gene: TRBJ2-1
V gene: TRBV9
CDR3 DNA: TGTGCCAGCGGACCGGGGCGGGGGTCAAATGAGCAGTTCTTC
CDR3 protein: CASGPGRGSNEQFF

D gene: TRBD1
clone size: many
J gene: TRBJ2-5
V gene: TRBV7-3
CDR3 DNA: TGTGCCAGCAGCTTAGGGACAGCCCACCAAGAGACCCAGTACTTC
CDR3 protein: CASSLGTAHQETQYF

D gene: TRBD2
clone size: few
J gene: TRBJ2-5
V gene: TRBV29-1
CDR3 DNA: TGCAGCGTTGGAAGCCCTAGCGGGGGAGAGACCCAGTACTTC
CDR3 protein: CSVGSPSGGETQYF

D gene: TRBD1
clone size: -
J gene: TRBJ2-1
V gene: TRBV12-3/TRBV12-4
CDR3 DNA: TGTGCCAGCAGTTTCCGACAGGGCGGCTCCTACAATGAGCAGTTCTTC
CDR3 protein: CASSFRQGGSYNEQFF

D gene: TRBD1
clone size: many
J gene: TRBJ2-2
V gene: TRBV4-1
CDR3 DNA: TGCGCCAGCAGCTTTCAGGGGGCGCGCACCGGGGAGCTGTTTTTT
CDR3 protein: CASSFQGARTGELFF

D gene: -
clone size: many
J gene: TRBJ1-1
V gene: TRBV7-2
CDR3 DNA: TGTGCGACTAAGGCCCAACAGGGAACTGAAGCTTTCTTT
CDR3 protein: CATKAQQGTEAFF

D gene: -
clone size: few
J gene: TRBJ2-5
V gene: TRBV15
CDR3 DNA: TGTGCCACCAGCAATCCAAAAGAGACCCAGTACTTC
CDR3 protein: CATSNPKETQYF

D gene: -
clone size: -
J gene: TRBJ2-3
V gene: TRBV7-9
CDR3 DNA: TGTGCCAGCAGCTTCGAGGAACCGGGAGTGGATACGCAGTATTTT
CDR3 protein: CASSFEEPGVDTQYF

D gene: -
clone size: -
J gene: TRBJ2-1
V gene: TRBV12-3/TRBV12-4
CDR3 DNA: TGTGCCAGCAGTGCGCAAACCTACAATGAGCAGTTCTTC
CDR3 protein: CASSAQTYNEQFF

D gene: -
clone size: many
J gene: TRBJ2-1
V gene: TRBV7-9
CDR3 DNA: TGTGCCAGCAGGTCCGGACTGGCTAATGAGCAGTTCTTC
CDR3 protein: CASRSGLANEQFF

D gene: -
clone size: -
J gene: TRBJ1-5
V gene: TRBV15
CDR3 DNA: TGTGCCACCAGCAGCGCTGGGAGCTATCAGCCCCAGCATTTT
CDR3 protein: CATSSAGSYQPQHF

D gene: -
clone size: few
J gene: TRBJ2-2
V gene: TRBV7-3
CDR3 DNA: TGTGCCAGCAGCTTAATTGGCGACGGGATGAACACCGGGGAGCTGTTTTTT
CDR3 protein: CASSLIGDGMNTGELFF

D gene: TRBD1
clone size: -
J gene: TRBJ1-6
V gene: TRBV6-5
CDR3 DNA: TGTGCCAGCAGTAAGACCAGGGGGAAAAATTCACCCCTCCACTTT
CDR3 protein: CASSKTRGKNSPLHF

D gene: TRBD2
clone size: few
J gene: TRBJ2-1
V gene: TRBV11-3
CDR3 DNA: TGTGCCAGCGGGATGGGGAGGGTACATGAGCAGTTCTTC
CDR3 protein: CASGMGRVHEQFF